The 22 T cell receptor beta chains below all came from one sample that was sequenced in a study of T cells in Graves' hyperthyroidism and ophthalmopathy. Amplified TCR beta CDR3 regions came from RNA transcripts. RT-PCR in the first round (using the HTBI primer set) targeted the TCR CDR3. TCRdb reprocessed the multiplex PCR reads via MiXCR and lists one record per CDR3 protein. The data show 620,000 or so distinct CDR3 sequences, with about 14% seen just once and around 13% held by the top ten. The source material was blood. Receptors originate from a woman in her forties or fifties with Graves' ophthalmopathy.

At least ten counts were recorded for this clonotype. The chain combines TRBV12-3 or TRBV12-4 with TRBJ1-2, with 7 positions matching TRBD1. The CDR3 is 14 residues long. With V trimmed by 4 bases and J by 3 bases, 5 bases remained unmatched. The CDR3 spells CASSSRQGYYGYTF. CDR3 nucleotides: TGTGCCAGCAGTTCCAGACAGGGATACTATGGCTACACCTTC.

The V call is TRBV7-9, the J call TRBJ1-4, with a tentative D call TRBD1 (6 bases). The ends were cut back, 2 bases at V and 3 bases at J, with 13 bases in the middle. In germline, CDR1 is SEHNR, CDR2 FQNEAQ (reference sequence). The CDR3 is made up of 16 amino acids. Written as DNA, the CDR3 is TGTGCCAGCAGCTTACTACAGGGAAGGTCTAATGAAAAACTGTTTTTT. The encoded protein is CASSLLQGRSNEKLFF.

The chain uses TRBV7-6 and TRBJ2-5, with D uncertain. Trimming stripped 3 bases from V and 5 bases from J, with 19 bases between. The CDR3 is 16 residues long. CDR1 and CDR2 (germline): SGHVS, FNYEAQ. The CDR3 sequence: CASSFVTVRSQETQYF. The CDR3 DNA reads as TGTGCCAGCAGCTTTGTGACTGTCCGGAGTCAGGAGACCCAGTACTTC.

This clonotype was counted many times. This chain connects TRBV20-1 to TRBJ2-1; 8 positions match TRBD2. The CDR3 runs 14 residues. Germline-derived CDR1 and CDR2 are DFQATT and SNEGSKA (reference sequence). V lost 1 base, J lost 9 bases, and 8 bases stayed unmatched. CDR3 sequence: CSARAPGGYIEQFF. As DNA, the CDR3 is TGCAGTGCTAGAGCCCCGGGAGGGTATATTGAGCAGTTCTTC.

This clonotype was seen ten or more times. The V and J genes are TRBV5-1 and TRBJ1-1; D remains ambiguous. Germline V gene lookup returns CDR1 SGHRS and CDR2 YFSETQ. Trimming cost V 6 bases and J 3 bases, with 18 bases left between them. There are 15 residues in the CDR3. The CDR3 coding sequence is TGCGCCAGCACCTCACTTCGGGCCTTTGACACTGAAGCTTTCTTT. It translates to CASTSLRAFDTEAFF.

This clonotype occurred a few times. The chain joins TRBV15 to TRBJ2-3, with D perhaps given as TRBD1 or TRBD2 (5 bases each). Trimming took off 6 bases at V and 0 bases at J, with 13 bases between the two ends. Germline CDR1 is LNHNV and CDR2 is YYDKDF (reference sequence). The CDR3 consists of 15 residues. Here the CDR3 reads CATSLEGISTDTQYF. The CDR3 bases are TGTGCCACCAGTCTTGAGGGGATAAGCACAGATACGCAGTATTTT.

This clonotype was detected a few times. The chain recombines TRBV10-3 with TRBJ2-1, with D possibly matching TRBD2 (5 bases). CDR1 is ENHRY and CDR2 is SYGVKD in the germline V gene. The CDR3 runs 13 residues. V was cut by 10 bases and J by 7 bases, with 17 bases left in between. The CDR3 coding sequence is TGTGCCACGACTCGGCGGACGGGGAATGAGCAGTTCTTC. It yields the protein CATTRRTGNEQFF.

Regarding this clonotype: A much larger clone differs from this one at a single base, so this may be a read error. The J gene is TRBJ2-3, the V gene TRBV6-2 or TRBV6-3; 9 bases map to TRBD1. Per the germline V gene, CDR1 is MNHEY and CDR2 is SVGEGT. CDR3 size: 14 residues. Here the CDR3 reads CANRDRENTYTQYF. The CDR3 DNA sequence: TGTGCCAACCGGGACAGGGAGAACACATATACGCAGTATTTT.

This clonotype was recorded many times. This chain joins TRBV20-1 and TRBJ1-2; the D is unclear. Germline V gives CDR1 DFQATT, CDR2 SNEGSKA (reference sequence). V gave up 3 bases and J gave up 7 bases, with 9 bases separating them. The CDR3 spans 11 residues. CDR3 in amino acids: CSARGIGGYTF. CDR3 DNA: TGCAGTGCTAGGGGGATCGGTGGCTACACCTTC.

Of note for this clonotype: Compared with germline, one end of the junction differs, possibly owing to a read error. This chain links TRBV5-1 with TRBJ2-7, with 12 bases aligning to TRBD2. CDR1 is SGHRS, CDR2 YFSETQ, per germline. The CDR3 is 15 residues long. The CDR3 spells CASSRTSGTSYEQYF. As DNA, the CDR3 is TGTGCCAGCTCAAGGACTAGCGGGACTTCTTACGAGCAGTACTTC. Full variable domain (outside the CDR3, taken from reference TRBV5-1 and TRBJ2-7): KAGVTQTPRYLIKTRGQQVTLSCSPISGHRSVSWYQQTPGQGLQFLFEYFSETQRNKGNFPGRFSGRQFSNSRSEMNVSTLELGDSALYLCASSRTSGTSYEQYFGPGTRLTVT.

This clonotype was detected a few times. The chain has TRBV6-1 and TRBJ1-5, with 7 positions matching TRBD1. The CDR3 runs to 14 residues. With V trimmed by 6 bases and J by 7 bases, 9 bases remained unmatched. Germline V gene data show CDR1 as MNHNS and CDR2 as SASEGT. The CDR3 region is CASSKGTARQPQHF. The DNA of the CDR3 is TGTGCCAGCAGCAAGGGGACAGCTCGGCAGCCCCAGCATTTT.

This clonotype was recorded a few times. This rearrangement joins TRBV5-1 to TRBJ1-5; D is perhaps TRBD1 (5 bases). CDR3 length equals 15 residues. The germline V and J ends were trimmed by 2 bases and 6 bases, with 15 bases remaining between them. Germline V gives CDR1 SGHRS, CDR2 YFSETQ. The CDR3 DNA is TGCGCCAGCAGCTTCGATACAGGTTCGAGTCAGCCCCAGCATTTT. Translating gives CASSFDTGSSQPQHF.

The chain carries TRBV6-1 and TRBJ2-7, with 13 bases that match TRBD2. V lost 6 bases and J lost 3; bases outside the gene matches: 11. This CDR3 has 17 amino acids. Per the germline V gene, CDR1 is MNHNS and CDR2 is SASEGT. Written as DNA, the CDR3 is TGTGCCAGCAGCCAGGGTACCGGGACTAGCGGGATCTACGAGCAGTACTTC. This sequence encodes CASSQGTGTSGIYEQYF.

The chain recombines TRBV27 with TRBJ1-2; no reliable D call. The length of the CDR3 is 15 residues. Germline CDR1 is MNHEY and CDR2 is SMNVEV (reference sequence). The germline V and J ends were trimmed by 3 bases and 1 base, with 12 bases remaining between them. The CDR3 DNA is TGTGCCAGCAGTTTTACCTACCCCCTTAACTATGGCTACACCTTC. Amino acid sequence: CASSFTYPLNYGYTF.

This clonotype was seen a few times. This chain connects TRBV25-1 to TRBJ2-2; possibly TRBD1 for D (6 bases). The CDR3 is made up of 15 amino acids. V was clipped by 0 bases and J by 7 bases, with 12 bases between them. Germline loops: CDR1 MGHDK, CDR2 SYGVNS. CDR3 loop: CASSEYLQGGGELFF. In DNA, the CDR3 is TGTGCCAGCAGTGAATACTTACAGGGCGGCGGGGAGCTGTTTTTT. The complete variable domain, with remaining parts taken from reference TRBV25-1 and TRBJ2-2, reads EADIYQTPRYLVIGTGKKITLECSQTMGHDKMYWYQQDPGMELHLIHYSYGVNSTEKGDLSSESTVSRIRTEHFPLTLESARPSHTSQYLCASSEYLQGGGELFFGEGSRLTVL.

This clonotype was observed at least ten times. The CDR3 reads CSARAGSGGYGYTF. CDR3 coding DNA: TGCAGTGCTAGGGCAGGGAGTGGCGGCTATGGCTACACCTTC. The V call is TRBV20-1, the J call TRBJ1-2, with D tentatively TRBD1 (5 bases). The CDR3 covers 14 residues. V lost 3 bases to trimming and J lost 4 bases, with 15 bases between them. Germline V gene lookup returns CDR1 DFQATT and CDR2 SNEGSKA (reference sequence).

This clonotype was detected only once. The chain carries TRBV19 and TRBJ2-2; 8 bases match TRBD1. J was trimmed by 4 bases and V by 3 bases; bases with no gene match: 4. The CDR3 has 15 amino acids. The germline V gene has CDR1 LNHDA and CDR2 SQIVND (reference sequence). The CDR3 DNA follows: TGTGCCAGTAGTATGACAGGGGCGGCCACCGGGGAGCTGTTTTTT. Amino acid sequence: CASSMTGAATGELFF.

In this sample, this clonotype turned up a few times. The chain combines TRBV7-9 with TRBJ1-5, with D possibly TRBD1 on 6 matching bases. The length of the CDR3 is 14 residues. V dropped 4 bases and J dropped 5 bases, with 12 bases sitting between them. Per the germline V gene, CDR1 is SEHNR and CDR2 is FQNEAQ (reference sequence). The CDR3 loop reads CASSSSTGDQPQHF. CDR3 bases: TGTGCCAGCAGCTCCTCGACAGGCGATCAGCCCCAGCATTTT.

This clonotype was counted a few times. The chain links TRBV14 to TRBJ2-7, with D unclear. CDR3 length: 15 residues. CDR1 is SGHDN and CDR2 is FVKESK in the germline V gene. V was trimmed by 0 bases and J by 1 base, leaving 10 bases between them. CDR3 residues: CASSQELGRSYEQYF. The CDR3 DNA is TGTGCCAGCAGCCAAGAGTTGGGCAGATCCTACGAGCAGTACTTC.

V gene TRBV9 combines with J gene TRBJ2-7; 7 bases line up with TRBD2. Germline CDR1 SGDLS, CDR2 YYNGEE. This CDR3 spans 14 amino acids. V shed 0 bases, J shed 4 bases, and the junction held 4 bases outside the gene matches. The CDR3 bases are TGTGCCAGCAGCGTAGAACTAGCGCCATACGAGCAGTACTTC. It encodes CASSVELAPYEQYF.

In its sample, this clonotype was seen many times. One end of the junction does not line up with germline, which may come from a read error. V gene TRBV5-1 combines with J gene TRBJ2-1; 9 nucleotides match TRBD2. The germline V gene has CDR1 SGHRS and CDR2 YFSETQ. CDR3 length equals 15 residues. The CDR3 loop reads CASSLAGNSYNEQFF. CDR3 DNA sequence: TGTGCCAGCAGCCTAGCGGGGAACTCCTACAATGAGCAGTTCTTC.

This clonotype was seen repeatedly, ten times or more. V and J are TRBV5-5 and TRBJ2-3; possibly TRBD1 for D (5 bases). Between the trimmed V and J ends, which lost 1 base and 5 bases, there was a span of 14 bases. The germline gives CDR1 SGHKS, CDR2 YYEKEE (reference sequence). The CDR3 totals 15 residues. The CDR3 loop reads CASSLSPGRGDTQYF. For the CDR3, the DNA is TGTGCCAGCAGCTTGTCTCCGGGTAGGGGAGATACGCAGTATTTT. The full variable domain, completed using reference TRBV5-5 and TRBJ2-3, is DAGVTQSPTHLIKTRGQQVTLRCSPISGHKSVSWYQQVLGQGPQFIFQYYEKEERGRGNFPDRFSARQFPNYSSELNVNALLLGDSALYLCASSLSPGRGDTQYFGPGTRLTVL.